This entry lists 11 T cell receptor beta chains sequenced from one sample in a study of CD8 T cells in ankylosing spondylitis. One entry per CDR3 protein, called by TCRdb with MiXCR from the 5' RACE reads. The sample contains roughly 220,000 distinct CDR3 sequences, about 18% of which appear only once. What these receptors recognize is not known. Study findings and constraints: A TCR beta motif of roughly eight highly homologous variants seemed to mark ankylosing spondylitis blood.

The sample taken for sequencing was blood, either unsorted or a sorted T cell fraction (not recorded which). These receptors all stem from a male donor with ankylosing spondylitis.

The rearrangement links TRBV2 to TRBJ1-1; 8 bases are a match to TRBD1. Germline CDR1 SNHLY, CDR2 FYNNEI. The CDR3 loop spans 15 amino acids. The J segment lost 4 bases and the V segment lost 7 bases, leaving 11 bases of the junction unmatched. CDR3 loop: CASISAQGELTEAFF. The CDR3 DNA is TGTGCCAGCATTTCCGCACAGGGGGAGCTCACTGAAGCTTTCTTT.

Concerning this clonotype itself: An end of the junction does not agree with germline; a read error may underlie this. This chain connects TRBV12-3 or TRBV12-4 to TRBJ2-3; 14 nucleotides line up with TRBD2. This CDR3 has 17 amino acids. The DNA of the CDR3 is TGTGCCCGCAGTTCGGGACTAGCGGGAGTTAGCACAGATACGCAGTATTTT. It translates to CARSSGLAGVSTDTQYF.

This sequence joins TRBV3-1 and TRBJ2-4; D uncertain. Per the germline V gene, CDR1 is LGHDT and CDR2 is YNNKEL (reference sequence). The CDR3 contains 15 residues. V dropped 0 bases and J dropped 0 bases, with 6 bases sitting between them. The CDR3: CASSQDAVAKNIQYF. DNA of the CDR3: TGTGCCAGCAGCCAAGATGCGGTAGCCAAAAACATTCAGTACTTC. The variable domain in full, completed from reference TRBV3-1 and TRBJ2-4, reads DTAVSQTPKYLVTQMGNDKSIKCEQNLGHDTMYWYKQDSKKFLKIMFSYNNKELIINETVPNRFSPKSPDKAHLNLHINSLELGDSAVYFCASSQDAVAKNIQYFGAGTRLSVL.

This clonotype was detected many times. The chain employs TRBV5-1 and TRBJ2-1, with TRBD2 matching over 10 bases. The V gene's germline CDR1 is SGHRS and CDR2 YFSETQ. Germline trimming cut 2 bases from V and 8 bases from J; bases unmatched to any gene: 4. The CDR3 is made up of 14 amino acids. The CDR3 protein is CASSFGTSAYEQFF. The CDR3 bases are TGCGCCAGCAGCTTTGGGACTAGCGCCTATGAGCAGTTCTTC.

This clonotype was seen a handful of times. The V and J genes are TRBV6-1 and TRBJ2-2, with D hard to call. V lost 2 bases and J lost 6, with 1 base in between. The CDR3 has 11 amino acids. Per germline, CDR1 MNHNS and CDR2 SASEGT. CDR3 in DNA: TGTGCCAGCAGTGAATCCGGGGAGCTGTTTTTT. Protein: CASSESGELFF.

The chain is built from TRBV20-1 and TRBJ2-1; 11 bases are a match to TRBD2. Germline trimming cut 6 bases from V and 4 bases from J; bases unmatched to any gene: 8. The CDR3 runs to 15 residues. Germline V gene data show CDR1 as DFQATT and CDR2 as SNEGSKA (reference sequence). The DNA of the CDR3 is TGCAGTGCCGCAGACACTAGCGGGGGATACAATGAGCAGTTCTTC. Translation: CSAADTSGGYNEQFF.

J is TRBJ2-7 and V is TRBV4-2; 7 bases map to TRBD2. Germline loops: CDR1 LGHNA, CDR2 YNFKEQ. This CDR3 spans 15 amino acids. With V trimmed by 0 bases and J by 4 bases, 6 bases remained unmatched. CDR3 in DNA: TGTGCCAGCAGCCAAGAAGGAGGACTAGAGTACGAGCAGTACTTC. This encodes CASSQEGGLEYEQYF.

The V and J genes are TRBV4-2 and TRBJ2-7, with TRBD2 matching 9 bases. Germline loops: CDR1 LGHNA, CDR2 YNFKEQ. The V gene end was trimmed by 1 base and the J gene end by 0 bases; junction bases not matched to a gene: 7. CDR3 length: 17 residues. The CDR3 DNA follows: TGTGCCAGCAGCCAAGGTGTAGCGGGAGATAGCTCCTACGAGCAGTACTTC. The encoded protein is CASSQGVAGDSSYEQYF.

The table lists this clonotype with a few counts. The chain couples TRBV19 to TRBJ2-1, with 8 bases matching TRBD2. CDR3 length equals 14 residues. Per the germline V gene, CDR1 is LNHDA and CDR2 is SQIVND (reference sequence). Trimming took 4 bases from V and 6 from J; bases not matched to a gene: 5. The chain's CDR3 is CASSTTGLANEQFF. CDR3 bases: TGTGCCAGTAGTACCACAGGACTAGCCAATGAGCAGTTCTTC.

This clonotype was counted between two and nine times. The chain links TRBV20-1 to TRBJ1-1, with a possible D match to TRBD1 (5 bases). V was cut by 6 bases and J by 11 bases, with 16 bases left in between. Germline-derived CDR1 and CDR2 are DFQATT and SNEGSKA (reference sequence). CDR3 size: 11 residues. The CDR3 sequence is CSAMIQVEAFF. The CDR3 DNA is TGCAGTGCCATGATACAGGTGGAGGCTTTCTTT.

V gene TRBV19 combines with J gene TRBJ1-5; D is unresolved. Germline V CDR1 and CDR2: LNHDA, SQIVND (reference sequence). This CDR3 spans 13 amino acids. V was trimmed by 6 bases and J by 0 bases, leaving 6 bases between them. CDR3 coding DNA: TGTGCCAGTAGCCGGGATAGCAATCAGCCCCAGCATTTT. Amino acid sequence: CASSRDSNQPQHF.